This T cell receptor (beta chain) came from a study of regulatory T cells in long-lasting Graves disease. The ends were cut back, 5 bases at V and 4 bases at J, with 14 bases in the middle. This CDR3 region has 13 residues. Germline assignment: CDR1 DFQATT and CDR2 SNEGSKA (reference sequence). Study findings and constraints: Reduced TCR diversity was observed in persistent Graves' patients versus newly diagnosed patients.

Through Arm-PCR of CDR3 regions and iRepertoire HTBI primers, TCR beta libraries were built. TCRdb re-called the multiplex PCR reads through MiXCR, storing one row per CDR3 protein. The repertoire holds about 540,000 distinct CDR3 sequences, with 13% as singletons. Time point specified: newly diagnosed GD, antithyroid drugs for less than 3 months. The TCR library was prepared using RNA isolated from PBMCs. This clonotype has ten or more counts. What it recognizes is unknown. The sample also formed part of further work on T cells in Graves' hyperthyroidism and ophthalmopathy. This second report adds: Lactation, pregnancy, other autoimmune disease or uncontrolled infection led to exclusion of patients. When the TCR CDR3 underwent first-round RT-PCR, the HTBI primer set was used. Ophthalmopathy, as predicted by the model, came a median around 6.7 months after the prediction.

The TCR comes from a young man with Graves disease. The V call is TRBV20-1, the J call TRBJ1-1; D remains ambiguous. The sample here was peripheral blood mononuclear cells (PBMCs), taken at new diagnosis, from a patient treated with antithyroid drugs. The CDR3 protein is CSALVGLGTEAFF. Written as DNA, the CDR3 is TGCAGTGCTCTCGTGGGCTTGGGCACTGAAGCTTTCTTT.